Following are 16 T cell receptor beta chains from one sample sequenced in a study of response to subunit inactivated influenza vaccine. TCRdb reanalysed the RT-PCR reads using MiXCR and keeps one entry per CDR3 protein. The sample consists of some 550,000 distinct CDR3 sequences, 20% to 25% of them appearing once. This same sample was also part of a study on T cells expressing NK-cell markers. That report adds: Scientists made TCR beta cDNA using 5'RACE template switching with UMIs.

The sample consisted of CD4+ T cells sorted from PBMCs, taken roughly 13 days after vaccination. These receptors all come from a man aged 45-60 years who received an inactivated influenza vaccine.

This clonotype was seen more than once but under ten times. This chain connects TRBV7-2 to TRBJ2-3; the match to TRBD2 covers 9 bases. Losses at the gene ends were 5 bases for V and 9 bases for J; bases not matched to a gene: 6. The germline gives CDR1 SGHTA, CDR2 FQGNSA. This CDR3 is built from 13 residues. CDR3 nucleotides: TGTGCCAGCAGCCGCGGGCTAGCGGGGACGCAGTATTTT. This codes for CASSRGLAGTQYF. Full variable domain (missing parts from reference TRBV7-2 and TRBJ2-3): GAGVSQSPSNKVTEKGKDVELRCDPISGHTALYWYRQSLGQGLEFLIYFQGNSAPDKSGLPSDRFSAERTGGSVSTLTIQRTQQEDSAVYLCASSRGLAGTQYFGPGTRLTVL.

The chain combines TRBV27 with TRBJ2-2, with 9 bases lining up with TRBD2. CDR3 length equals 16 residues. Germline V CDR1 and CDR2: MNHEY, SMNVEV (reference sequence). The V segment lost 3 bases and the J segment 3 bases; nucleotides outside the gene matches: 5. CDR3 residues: CASSFGLAGYTGELFF. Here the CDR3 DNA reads TGTGCCAGCAGTTTTGGGCTAGCGGGGTACACCGGGGAGCTGTTTTTT.

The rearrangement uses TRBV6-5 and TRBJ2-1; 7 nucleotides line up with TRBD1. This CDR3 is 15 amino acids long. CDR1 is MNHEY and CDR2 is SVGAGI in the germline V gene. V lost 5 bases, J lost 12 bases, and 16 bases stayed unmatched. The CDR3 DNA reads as TGTGCCAGCAGTACTACCCGGGACAGCGTAACGGGGCAGTTCTTC. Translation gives CASSTTRDSVTGQFF.

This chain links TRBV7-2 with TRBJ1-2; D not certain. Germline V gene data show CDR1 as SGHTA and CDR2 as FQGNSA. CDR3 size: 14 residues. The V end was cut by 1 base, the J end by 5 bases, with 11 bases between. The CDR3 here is CASSLGESPYGYTF. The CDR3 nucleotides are TGTGCCAGCAGCTTAGGGGAAAGTCCTTATGGCTACACCTTC.

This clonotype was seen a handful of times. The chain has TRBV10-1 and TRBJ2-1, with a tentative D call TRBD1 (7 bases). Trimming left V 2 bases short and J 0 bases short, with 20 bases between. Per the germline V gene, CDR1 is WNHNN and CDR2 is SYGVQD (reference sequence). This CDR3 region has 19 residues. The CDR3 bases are TGCGCCAGCAGTGAGGTTACAGGGGTGGCGGGGAGCTCCTACAATGAGCAGTTCTTC. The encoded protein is CASSEVTGVAGSSYNEQFF.

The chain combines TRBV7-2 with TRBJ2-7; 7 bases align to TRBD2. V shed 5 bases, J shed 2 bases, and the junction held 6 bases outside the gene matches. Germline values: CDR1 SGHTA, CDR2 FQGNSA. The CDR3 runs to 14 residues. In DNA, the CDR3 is TGTGCCAGCAGCCCTAGCGGTGCGGCCTACGAGCAGTACTTC. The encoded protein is CASSPSGAAYEQYF.

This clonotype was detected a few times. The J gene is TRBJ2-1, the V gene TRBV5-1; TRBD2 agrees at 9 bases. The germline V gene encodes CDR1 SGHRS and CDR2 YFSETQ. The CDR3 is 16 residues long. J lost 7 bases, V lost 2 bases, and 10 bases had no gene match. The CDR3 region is CASSLWTSEVGNEQFF. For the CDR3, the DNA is TGCGCCAGCAGCTTATGGACTAGCGAGGTGGGAAATGAGCAGTTCTTC. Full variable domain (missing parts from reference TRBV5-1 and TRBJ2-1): KAGVTQTPRYLIKTRGQQVTLSCSPISGHRSVSWYQQTPGQGLQFLFEYFSETQRNKGNFPGRFSGRQFSNSRSEMNVSTLELGDSALYLCASSLWTSEVGNEQFFGPGTRLTVL.

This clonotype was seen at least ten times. In nucleotides, the CDR3 is TGCAGTGCTAGAGACGGAAGTCGGCCCCAGCATTTT. Protein: CSARDGSRPQHF. This chain links TRBV20-1 with TRBJ1-5; no clear D. The CDR3 consists of 12 residues. V was clipped by 0 bases and J by 9 bases, with 9 bases between them. Germline CDR1 DFQATT, CDR2 SNEGSKA (reference sequence).

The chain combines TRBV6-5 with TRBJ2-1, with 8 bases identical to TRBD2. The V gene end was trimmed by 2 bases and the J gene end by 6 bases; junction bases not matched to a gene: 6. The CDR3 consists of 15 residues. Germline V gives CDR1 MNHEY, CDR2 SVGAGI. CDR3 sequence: CASSYGSGGANEQFF. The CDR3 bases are TGTGCCAGCAGTTACGGATCCGGGGGGGCCAATGAGCAGTTCTTC.

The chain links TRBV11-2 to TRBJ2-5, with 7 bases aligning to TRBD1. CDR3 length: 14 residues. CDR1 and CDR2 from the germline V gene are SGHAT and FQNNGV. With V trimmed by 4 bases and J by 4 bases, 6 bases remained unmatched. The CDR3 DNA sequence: TGTGCCAGCAGCTCCCGGACAGGAGGAGAGACCCAGTACTTC. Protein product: CASSSRTGGETQYF.

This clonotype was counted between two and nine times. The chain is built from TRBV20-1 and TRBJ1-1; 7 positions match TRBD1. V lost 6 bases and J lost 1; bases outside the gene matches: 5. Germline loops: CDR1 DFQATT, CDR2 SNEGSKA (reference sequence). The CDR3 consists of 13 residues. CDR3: CSARQGRNTEAFF. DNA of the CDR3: TGCAGTGCCAGACAGGGAAGGAACACTGAAGCTTTCTTT.

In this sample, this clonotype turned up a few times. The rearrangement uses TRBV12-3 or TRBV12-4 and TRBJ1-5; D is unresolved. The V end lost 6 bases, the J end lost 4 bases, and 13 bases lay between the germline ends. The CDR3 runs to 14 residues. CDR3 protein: CASSHGRMNQPQHF. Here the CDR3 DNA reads TGTGCCAGCAGCCACGGACGGATGAATCAGCCCCAGCATTTT.

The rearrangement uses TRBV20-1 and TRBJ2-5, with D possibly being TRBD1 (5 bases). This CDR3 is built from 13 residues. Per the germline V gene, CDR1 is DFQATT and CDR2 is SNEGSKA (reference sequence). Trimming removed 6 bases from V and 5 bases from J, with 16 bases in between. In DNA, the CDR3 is TGCAGTGCCCGAACCAGGGTAGATGAGACCCAGTACTTC. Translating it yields CSARTRVDETQYF.

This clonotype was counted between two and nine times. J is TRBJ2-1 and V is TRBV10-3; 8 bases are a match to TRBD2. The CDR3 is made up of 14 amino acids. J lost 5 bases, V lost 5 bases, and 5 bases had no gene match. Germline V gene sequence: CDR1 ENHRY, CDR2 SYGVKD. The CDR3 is CAISISGTHNEQFF. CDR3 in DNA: TGTGCCATCAGTATTAGCGGGACGCACAATGAGCAGTTCTTC.

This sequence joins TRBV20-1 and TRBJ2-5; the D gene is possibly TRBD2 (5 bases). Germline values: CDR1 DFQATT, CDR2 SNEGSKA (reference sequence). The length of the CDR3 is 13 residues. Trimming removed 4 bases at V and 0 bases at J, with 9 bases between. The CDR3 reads CSAMWEYQETQYF. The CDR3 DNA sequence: TGCAGTGCTATGTGGGAGTACCAAGAGACCCAGTACTTC.

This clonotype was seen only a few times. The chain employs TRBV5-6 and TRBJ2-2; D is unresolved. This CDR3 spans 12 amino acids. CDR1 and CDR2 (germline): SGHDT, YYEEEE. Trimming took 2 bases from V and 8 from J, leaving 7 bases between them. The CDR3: CASSLRVGELFF. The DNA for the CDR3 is TGTGCCAGCAGCTTACGGGTTGGGGAGCTGTTTTTT.